A selection of T cell receptor beta chains follows, all from one sample in a study of beta chain features in type 1 diabetes. Method: immunoSEQ multiplex PCR; TCRdb's copy keeps in-frame clones and lacks some. The sample shows hundreds of thousands of clones, roughly 16% of them seen only once. Sequencing was done on a sample of naive CD4+ T cells from blood. These receptors all come from a woman aged 18-29 years in good health. Each CDR3 is given with its conserved first and last residue. The order of the fields is V gene, clone size, D gene, J gene, CDR3 protein, CDR3 DNA. A D gene is named only where the DNA matches it firmly. Part of the rows lack a size; the others show once, few, many or a class for expanded clones.

TRBV2	few	TRBD2	TRBJ2-3	CASSEAAASGVHTQYF	TGTGCCAGCAGTGAAGCGGCGGCTAGCGGGGTACATACGCAGTATTTT
TRBV18	few	NA	TRBJ1-2	CASSHQRQDYGYTF	TGTGCCAGCTCACACCAGCGGCAGGACTATGGCTACACCTTC
TRBV18	few	NA	TRBJ2-7	CATSRDHMVREQYF	TGTGCCACCTCAAGGGATCACATGGTGAGGGAGCAGTACTTC
TRBV7-2	NA	NA	TRBJ2-5	CASSLNGVEGETQYF	TGTGCCAGCAGCCTAAACGGCGTAGAGGGAGAGACCCAGTACTTC
TRBV19	few	NA	TRBJ1-2	CASTPDMLSGYTF	TGTGCCAGTACCCCGGACATGCTATCTGGCTACACCTTC
TRBV6-5	NA	NA	TRBJ2-2	CASSYLGADTGELFF	TGTGCCAGCAGTTATTTAGGGGCGGACACCGGGGAGCTGTTTTTT
TRBV18	NA	TRBD1	TRBJ1-2	CASSQGTEANYGYTF	TGTGCCAGCTCACAGGGGACAGAAGCTAACTATGGCTACACCTTC
TRBV5-5	once	TRBD2	TRBJ2-5	CASSFTPGGETQYF	TGTGCCAGCAGCTTCACTCCCGGGGGGGAGACCCAGTACTTC
TRBV15	NA	NA	TRBJ1-2	CATSRAEAPLGRGYTF	TGTGCCACCAGCAGGGCCGAGGCCCCACTAGGAAGGGGCTACACCTTC
TRBV4-3	NA	NA	TRBJ2-3	CASSQGGSSTDTQYF	TGCGCCAGCAGCCAAGGAGGGTCTAGCACAGATACGCAGTATTTT
TRBV4-3	NA	TRBD2	TRBJ2-1	CASSASGRAHEQFF	TGCGCCAGCAGCGCTAGCGGGAGGGCCCATGAGCAGTTCTTC
TRBV7-2	NA	NA	TRBJ2-5	CASSPGSQGMQTQYF	TGTGCCAGCAGCCCGGGGTCACAGGGTATGCAGACCCAGTACTTC
TRBV28	few	NA	TRBJ2-4	CASSPGRERRNIQYF	TGTGCCAGCAGCCCGGGGCGGGAAAGACGAAACATTCAGTACTTC
TRBV10-3	NA	NA	TRBJ2-1	CAISEGSGEQFF	TGTGCCATCAGTGAGGGTTCAGGTGAGCAGTTCTTC
TRBV7-2	NA	NA	TRBJ1-6	CASREGMHNSPLHF	TGTGCCAGCAGGGAGGGTATGCATAATTCACCCCTCCACTTT
TRBV7-2	NA	NA	TRBJ1-3	CASSPDLRNTIYF	TGTGCCAGCAGCCCGGACCTGAGAAACACCATATATTTT
TRBV7-2	few	TRBD2	TRBJ2-7	CASSFSLVAGSIYEQYF	TGTGCCAGCAGCTTTTCCCTGGTAGCGGGGAGTATCTACGAGCAGTACTTC
TRBV11-2	few	NA	TRBJ2-7	CASSLSYQDSYEQYF	TGTGCCAGCAGCTTATCCTATCAAGACTCCTACGAGCAGTACTTC
TRBV28	once	NA	TRBJ1-2	CASSLPDRSNGYTF	TGTGCCAGCAGTTTACCAGACAGGTCGAATGGCTACACCTTC
TRBV7-2	NA	TRBD2	TRBJ2-3	CASSLRGTRLTDTQYF	TGTGCCAGCAGCTTAAGGGGGACTAGACTCACAGATACGCAGTATTTT
TRBV28	few	NA	TRBJ2-7	CASSNPGQTYEQYF	TGTGCCAGCAGTAACCCGGGGCAGACCTACGAGCAGTACTTC
TRBV14	few	NA	TRBJ2-1	CASSNTGLYNEQFF	TGTGCCAGCAGCAATACAGGACTTTACAATGAGCAGTTCTTC
TRBV23-1	NA	NA	TRBJ1-3	CASSRRHSLVGNTIYF	TGCGCCAGCAGTCGAAGACACAGCTTAGTCGGAAACACCATATATTTT
TRBV2	few	NA	TRBJ2-5	CASRPYEETQYF	TGTGCCAGCAGGCCGTACGAAGAGACCCAGTACTTC
TRBV29-1	few	NA	TRBJ2-2	CSVEDTGLTGELFF	TGCAGCGTTGAAGATACCGGGCTTACCGGGGAGCTGTTTTTT
TRBV4-1	NA	TRBD2	TRBJ2-1	CASSRGGGGRKGYNEQFF	TGCGCCAGCAGCCGGGGGGGAGGAGGAAGAAAAGGCTACAATGAGCAGTTCTTC
TRBV19	NA	TRBD1	TRBJ1-2	CASSRGQTTKDGYTF	TGTGCCAGTAGTCGGGGACAGACAACTAAGGATGGCTACACCTTC
TRBV18	few	TRBD2	TRBJ2-2	CASSPGLAFANTGELFF	TGTGCCAGCTCACCGGGACTAGCGTTCGCGAACACCGGGGAGCTGTTTTTT
TRBV7-2	NA	NA	TRBJ1-1	CASSFGGVAGEAFF	TGTGCCAGCAGCTTCGGGGGGGTAGCAGGTGAAGCTTTCTTT
TRBV13	NA	NA	TRBJ1-1	CANSRTVNTEAFF	TGTGCCAACAGCCGGACAGTGAACACTGAAGCTTTCTTT
TRBV7-3	NA	NA	TRBJ2-2	CASSSTAQNTGELFF	TGTGCCAGCAGCTCAACAGCGCAGAACACCGGGGAGCTGTTTTTT
TRBV7-9	few	NA	TRBJ1-1	CASSPRNTEAFF	TGTGCCAGCAGCCCCCGGAACACTGAAGCTTTCTTT
TRBV4-2	few	TRBD1	TRBJ1-2	CASRSIGGQRGFGYTF	TGTGCCAGCAGGTCAATAGGGGGACAGCGGGGCTTCGGCTACACCTTC